This T cell receptor beta chain was retrieved from a study of shared clonotypes between healthy human individuals. The CDR3 covers 14 residues. CDR1 SGHTA and CDR2 FQGNSA come from the germline V gene. Trimming at V came to 5 bases and at J to 6 bases, leaving 9 bases not matched to a gene. The repertoire was sequenced with immunoSEQ multiplex PCR; TCRdb's copy has only in-frame clones and lacks some. This sample has 470,000 or so clones, with 81% found just once. The source of this sequence is a woman aged 40-49 years in good health. Some clones in this sample may be carry-over from other donors' samples. The V gene is TRBV7-2, the J gene TRBJ1-1; 7 bases map to TRBD1. Sequencing was performed on PBMCs. The CDR3, as DNA: TGTGCCAGCAGCGAGACAGGGTCCAACCCTGAAGCTTTCTTT. Translated: CASSETGSNPEAFF.